This passage covers 25 T cell receptor beta chains from one sample sequenced in a study of blood T cell repertoires in COVID-19. Repertoires were generated with immunoSEQ multiplex PCR, while TCRdb's copy carries only in-frame clones and drops some. The data hold more than 300,000 clones, with about 89% observed a single time. Sequenced: peripheral blood. These receptors originate from a woman in her thirties with COVID-19, enrolled during active disease.

The chain joins TRBV2 to TRBJ1-1; D is undetermined. The CDR3 length is 14 residues. The germline gives CDR1 SNHLY, CDR2 FYNNEI. Trimming removed 8 bases at V and 2 bases at J, with 15 bases between. Written as DNA, the CDR3 is TGTGCCAGCCGCCCGGGTATATTCAACACTGAAGCTTTCTTT. It translates to CASRPGIFNTEAFF.

CDR3 DNA: TGTGCCAGCAGCTTAGTAGCCTCTGGGGCCAACGTCCTGACTTTC. Its protein is CASSLVASGANVLTF. The rearrangement joins TRBV7-2 to TRBJ2-6; no clear D gene. V lost 1 base and J lost 0, with 4 bases in between. Looked up from germline, CDR1 is SGHTA and CDR2 is FQGNSA. The CDR3 totals 15 residues.

This sequence joins TRBV9 and TRBJ2-1; D unresolved. Germline CDR1 reads SGDLS; CDR2 reads YYNGEE. The CDR3 covers 14 residues. The germline V and J ends were trimmed by 3 bases and 8 bases, with 15 bases remaining between them. The CDR3 sequence is CASSEPPFDYEQFF. Here the CDR3 DNA reads TGTGCCAGCAGCGAACCCCCCTTCGACTATGAGCAGTTCTTC.

The count of this clone is one. The CDR3 loop reads CSARGGAAQYF. In DNA form, the CDR3 reads TGCAGTGCTAGAGGGGGCGCGGCGCAGTATTTT. This chain uses TRBV20-1 with TRBJ2-3; tentatively, D is TRBD1 (5 bases). V was shortened by 1 base and J by 10 bases, with 9 bases between the two germline ends. CDR3 length: 11 amino acids. The germline V gene encodes CDR1 DFQATT and CDR2 SNEGSKA (reference sequence).

This clone was observed a single time. This sequence joins TRBV27 and TRBJ2-3; the D is unclear. CDR1 and CDR2 from the germline V gene are MNHEY and SMNVEV (reference sequence). This CDR3 has 16 residues. V was clipped by 2 bases and J by 6 bases, with 18 bases between them. The CDR3 sequence: CASSLDPKRSWDTQYF. The CDR3 DNA reads as TGTGCCAGCAGTTTAGATCCCAAAAGGAGTTGGGATACGCAGTATTTT.

The count of this clone is one. The chain employs TRBV9 and TRBJ2-1; D remains unclear. The CDR3 runs 12 residues. Trimming stripped 3 bases from V and 5 bases from J, with 6 bases between. CDR1 and CDR2 (germline): SGDLS, YYNGEE. The CDR3 DNA follows: TGTGCCAGCAGCGCCTTTAACAATGAGCAGTTCTTC. Protein product: CASSAFNNEQFF.

The chain links TRBV27 to TRBJ2-1, with D maybe TRBD1 (6 bases). Trimming shortened V by 7 bases and J by 7 bases, and 17 bases separated the two germline ends. The CDR3 length is 14 residues. The germline V gene encodes CDR1 MNHEY and CDR2 SMNVEV (reference sequence). CDR3 protein: CASNLAGAKNEQFF. CDR3 DNA: TGTGCCAGCAACTTAGCAGGGGCGAAGAATGAGCAGTTCTTC.

V and J are TRBV7-9 and TRBJ2-7, with TRBD2 identical over 9 bases. This CDR3 is built from 15 residues. With 5 bases clipped from V and 5 bases from J, the junction kept 10 bases outside the gene matches. Germline CDR1 is SEHNR and CDR2 is FQNEAQ (reference sequence). The DNA of the CDR3 is TGTGCCAGCAGCGCCCCCGGGACTAGCATGGACGAGCAGTACTTC. Its translation is CASSAPGTSMDEQYF. Full variable domain (outside the CDR3, taken from reference TRBV7-9 and TRBJ2-7): DTGVSQNPRHKITKRGQNVTFRCDPISEHNRLYWYRQTLGQGPEFLTYFQNEAQLEKSRLLSDRFSAERPKGSFSTLEIQRTEQGDSAMYLCASSAPGTSMDEQYFGPGTRLTVT.

V gene TRBV24-1 combines with J gene TRBJ2-1, with a tentative D call TRBD2 (5 bases). The V end lost 0 bases, the J end lost 0 bases, and 5 bases lay between the germline ends. CDR1 and CDR2 from the germline V gene are KGHDR and SFDVKD. The CDR3 loop spans 15 amino acids. As DNA, the CDR3 is TGTGCCACCAGTGATTTGGAGGGCTCCTACAATGAGCAGTTCTTC. This gives the protein CATSDLEGSYNEQFF.

The V call is TRBV15, the J call TRBJ1-2; unclear D gene. The CDR3 runs to 15 residues. Germline V gives CDR1 LNHNV, CDR2 YYDKDF (reference sequence). V lost 0 bases and J 4 bases, leaving 12 bases between the germline ends. The CDR3 bases are TGTGCCACCAGCAGAGAACGGCAGGCCCTCTATGGCTACACCTTC. This encodes CATSRERQALYGYTF.

This rearrangement joins TRBV30 to TRBJ1-6; 9 positions match TRBD1. The CDR3 totals 15 residues. Germline-derived CDR1 and CDR2 are GTSNPN and SVGIG (reference sequence). V lost 2 bases and J lost 6; bases outside the gene matches: 5. The CDR3 region has the DNA TGTGCCTGGAGTACGCCGGGACAGGGTAATTCACCCCTCCACTTT. This encodes CAWSTPGQGNSPLHF.

This clone was counted a single time. V and J are TRBV5-1 and TRBJ2-7; a possible D gene is TRBD2 (7 bases). Deletions cut 4 bases from V and 3 bases from J, with 11 bases between. The CDR3 has 13 residues. Germline assignment: CDR1 SGHRS and CDR2 YFSETQ. Written as DNA, the CDR3 is TGCGCCAGCAGCATAGGGGGGGGCTACGAGCAGTACTTC. Residues: CASSIGGGYEQYF.

V usage is TRBV2 and J usage is TRBJ2-5; tentative D call: TRBD2 (5 bases). Germline V gene lookup returns CDR1 SNHLY and CDR2 FYNNEI. The V end was cut by 2 bases, the J end by 1 base, with 11 bases between. CDR3 length: 15 residues. CDR3 DNA: TGTGCCAGCAGTGAAATCAGAGGGAGCCAAGAGACCCAGTACTTC. Its protein is CASSEIRGSQETQYF.

The chain couples TRBV18 to TRBJ2-3; D perhaps matches TRBD1 (7 bases). The germline CDR1 and CDR2 sequences are KGHSH and LQKENI. The CDR3 runs 15 residues. V was shortened by 6 bases and J by 1 base, with 14 bases between the two germline ends. DNA of the CDR3: TGTGCCAGCTCCGGAGGGGGCAGGGGCACAGATACGCAGTATTTT. Its translation is CASSGGGRGTDTQYF.

This clone appeared once. The chain is built from TRBV18 and TRBJ2-1, with 9 bases that match TRBD1. The junction had 3 bases not matched to a gene; V was cut back by 5 bases and J by 7 bases. Germline CDR1 is KGHSH and CDR2 is LQKENI. This CDR3 has 13 residues. CDR3 nucleotide sequence: TGTGCCAGCTCAACCGACAGGGGGAATGAGCAGTTCTTC. As protein: CASSTDRGNEQFF.

The chain employs TRBV11-2 and TRBJ2-7; the D is unclear. Germline loops: CDR1 SGHAT, CDR2 FQNNGV. This CDR3 spans 15 amino acids. The V gene lost 6 bases and the J gene lost 3 bases, with 18 bases spanning the gap. For the CDR3, the DNA is TGTGCCAGCAGAGAGGCCCGCGTAGGAAACTACGAGCAGTACTTC. It encodes CASREARVGNYEQYF.

The chain joins TRBV7-3 to TRBJ2-3; 11 bases line up with TRBD2. Germline CDR1 and CDR2: SGHTA and FQGTGA. V shed 2 bases and J 3 bases; nucleotides not matched to a gene: 1. This CDR3 region has 15 residues. The CDR3 bases are TGTGCCAGCAGCTTAGCTAGCGGGAGGACAGATACGCAGTATTTT. Translation gives CASSLASGRTDTQYF.

The count of this clone is one. This chain uses TRBV6-5 with TRBJ2-4; 11 nucleotides match TRBD2. The CDR3 totals 13 residues. CDR1 and CDR2 (germline): MNHEY, SVGAGI. With V trimmed by 7 bases and J by 8 bases, 4 bases remained unmatched. The CDR3 protein is CASKGLAGYIQYF. CDR3 coding DNA: TGTGCCAGCAAAGGACTAGCGGGTTACATTCAGTACTTC.

This rearrangement joins TRBV9 to TRBJ1-2; a weak D match, TRBD1 (5 bases). The V end was cut by 0 bases, the J end by 4 bases, with 10 bases between. This CDR3 contains 14 residues. The germline gives CDR1 SGDLS, CDR2 YYNGEE. CDR3 region: CASSVDTGSYGYTF. The DNA of the CDR3 is TGTGCCAGCAGCGTAGATACAGGTTCCTATGGCTACACCTTC.

This chain connects TRBV5-4 to TRBJ2-7; 10 nucleotides line up with TRBD2. Trimming removed 0 bases from V and 7 bases from J; junction bases left unmatched: 4. Per the germline V gene, CDR1 is SGHNT and CDR2 is YYREEE (reference sequence). This CDR3 is 14 amino acids long. The CDR3 protein is CASSLEREGGEQYF. For the CDR3, the DNA is TGTGCCAGCAGCTTGGAGCGGGAGGGAGGGGAGCAGTACTTC.

The rearrangement uses TRBV7-8 and TRBJ1-1, with D hard to call. From germline, CDR1 is SGHVS and CDR2 FQNEAQ. V shed 1 base and J shed 4 bases, with 10 bases lying between them. This CDR3 region has 14 residues. The CDR3 region has the DNA TGTGCCAGCAGCTTAGAACGGGGAGGCACTGAAGCTTTCTTT. Its translation is CASSLERGGTEAFF. Full variable domain (remainder filled in from reference TRBV7-8 and TRBJ1-1): GAGVSQSPRYKVAKRGQDVALRCDPISGHVSLFWYQQALGQGPEFLTYFQNEAQLDKSGLPSDRFFAERPEGSVSTLKIQRTQQEDSAVYLCASSLERGGTEAFFGQGTRLTVV.

Here the CDR3 reads CASIEGTSSSYEQYF. DNA for the CDR3: TGTGCCAGCATCGAAGGGACTAGCTCGTCCTACGAGCAGTACTTC. The gene calls are TRBV6-5 and TRBJ2-7; 9 nucleotides align to TRBD2. Germline V gives CDR1 MNHEY, CDR2 SVGAGI. V shed 7 bases and J 1 base; nucleotides not matched to a gene: 8. The CDR3 runs 15 residues.

V usage is TRBV9 and J usage is TRBJ1-1, with TRBD1 matching 9 bases. Germline V gives CDR1 SGDLS, CDR2 YYNGEE. The CDR3 runs to 15 residues. Trimming took 4 bases from V and 3 from J; bases not matched to a gene: 7. The CDR3, as DNA: TGTGCCAGCAGCCCACGGACAGGGGTGGACACTGAAGCTTTCTTT. Its protein is CASSPRTGVDTEAFF.

This chain uses TRBV14 with TRBJ2-7; the match to TRBD2 covers 15 bases. Germline values: CDR1 SGHDN, CDR2 FVKESK. The CDR3 consists of 14 residues. V lost 1 base to trimming and J lost 9 bases; unmatched junction nucleotides: 1. CDR3 amino acids: CASSQAGLAGGQYF. The CDR3 DNA reads TGTGCCAGCAGCCAAGCGGGACTAGCGGGAGGGCAGTACTTC.

The chain combines TRBV28 with TRBJ2-2; D is possibly TRBD1 (5 bases). CDR3 length: 15 residues. Germline V gives CDR1 MDHEN, CDR2 SYDVKM. V was trimmed by 3 bases and J by 5 bases, leaving 13 bases between them. Here the CDR3 reads CASSFDSFLTGELFF. The CDR3 DNA follows: TGTGCCAGCAGTTTTGACAGCTTCCTGACCGGGGAGCTGTTTTTT.